This TCR beta chain is drawn from a study of identical twins (dated by TCRdb to about 2016). For context, the study as a whole: TCR alpha and beta repertoires from monozygotic twins, unrelated adults of various ages and cord blood were deep-sequenced to test whether fetal clonotypes persist. To rule out contamination, the twin experiments were replicated at different times with different library preparation protocols.

Summary of the overall study and its limitations: In monozygotic twins, recombination models systematically underestimated out-of-frame TCR alpha sharing, but the models matched the sharing seen between unrelated individuals. Fewer insertions were carried by abundant cord blood beta clonotypes; a weaker similar trend was observed in young adult naive repertoires, while no such trend was observed in memory repertoires. Zero-insertion analyses could be partly confounded by invariant T cells such as MAIT and iNKT, though diverse VJ usage argued against such confounding for most clonotypes. Conclusions relied on cross-sectional statistical analysis, since the same donors could not be followed over many years. A weaker excess of twin sharing was found in beta out-of-frame sequences because the signal-to-noise ratio was lowered by fewer shared sequences. Compared with coincidental sharing between unrelated individuals, out-of-frame TCR alpha sequences shared between twins had an excess of sequences with low generation probability.

All donors were healthy Caucasians. The twin cohort consisted of three pairs of female monozygotic twins, all aged roughly 18 to 29 years. Positive isolation kits from Invitrogen were used to isolate the CD4+ and CD8+ T cell populations. This clonotype was recorded at least ten times. Its recognized antigen is unknown. At one of its ends the junction is not consistent with the germline gene, which may arise from a read error. The library relied on 5' RACE. Sequencing was performed on an Illumina HiSeq 2000. A universal primer binding site was added through template switching, and the final cDNA carried a unique molecular identifier so that TCR cDNA molecules could be counted accurately. Specific primers in the conserved constant-segment region were used to synthesize first-strand cDNA for TCR alpha and beta chains. Each cDNA library was double barcoded, with a SMART-Mk sample barcode plus Illumina barcodes, to control for contamination. TruSeq adapter sequences along with Illumina sample barcodes were introduced in two successive PCR steps. Sequencing of the TCR alpha and beta cDNA libraries was done on the Illumina HiSeq platform using custom primers. On the study's bioinformatics: MiGEC processed the raw reads to extract unique molecular identifiers, while MiXCR was used to determine the CDR3 positions. Recombination models were inferred per individual with the repgenHMM and IGoR tools using an EM algorithm. Shared clonotypes were analyzed with the tcR package in R, and sharing was normalized by the product of cloneset sizes. To study raw recombination without the effects of thymic and clonal selection, out-of-frame nonproductive sequences were analyzed. TCRdb reanalyzed the raw reads on its own, using fastp at Q25 for trimming and MiXCR for clone calling, and kept in-frame beta chains. Duplicate CDR3 protein sequences are folded into a single record with the most common DNA and genes. The authors' filters were not applied to this entry. The sample table contains about 520,000 distinct CDR3 sequences; only one count was recorded for around 20% of them. The ten largest account for around 1% of the sample.

These same records also appear under a second study, on T cells expressing NK-cell markers. That second report states: TCR beta-chain repertoires were profiled in sorted CD3+CD56+NKG2C+, CD3+CD56+NKG2C- and CD3+CD56-NKG2C+ T-cell subsets from fewer than 10 donors. Among the eight sequenced donors, seven were HCMV-seropositive and one was HCMV-seronegative. In several experiments an anti-gammadeltaTCR antibody was added to restrict sorting to alphabetaTCR-expressing T cells. In over 5 donors, the dominant CD3+CD56+NKG2C+ clonotypes were among the top 10 CD8+ clonotypes and accounted for about 1.0-7.0% of CD8+ T cells. Those dominant clonotypes were again the most abundant among CD3+CD56-NKG2C+ cells in a handful of donors, at roughly 25-60.1%. Whether the expanded NKG2C-expressing T cell clones were specific for HCMV antigens remained unclear. The study sequenced eight donors, all healthy volunteers chosen at random: three men and five women. HCMV-specific IgG was detected in serum with a commercial ELISA kit to determine HCMV serostatus. MIGEC was used to demultiplex reads and group reads by UMI, and MiTCR was used to assemble and quantify clonotypes. To exclude erroneous sequences, any TCR cDNA sequence not supported by at least two reads was discarded. The tcR package was used for downstream repertoire analysis, and clonotypes were matched across fractions by CDR3 nucleotide sequence plus V segment. VDJmatch was used to annotate antigen specificity against VDJdb, with one amino acid substitution in CDR3 permitted.

This TCR was recovered from a woman between 18 and 29 years old in good health. Sequencing was carried out using CD4+ T cells sorted from blood.

The CDR3 corresponds to CASSLVASYNEQFF. The DNA sequence is given as TGTGCCAGCAGCTTAGTAGCGTCCTACAATGAGCAGTTCTTC. The rearranged segments are TRBV5-1 and TRBJ2-1, with a tentative D gene TRBD2 over 5 matching bases. CDR1 and CDR2 are drawn from the germline V gene: SGHRS, YFSETQ. The CDR3 contains 14 residues, cysteine and phenylalanine counted. Only CDR3 DNA is held: 42 bases, read in frame from base 1. Here the CDR3 is joined to the reference TRBV5-1 and TRBJ2-1 genes, and the full variable domain is: KAGVTQTPRYLIKTRGQQVTLSCSPISGHRSVSWYQQTPGQGLQFLFEYFSETQRNKGNFPGRFSGRQFSNSRSEMNVSTLELGDSALYLCASSLVASYNEQFFGPGTRLTVL.